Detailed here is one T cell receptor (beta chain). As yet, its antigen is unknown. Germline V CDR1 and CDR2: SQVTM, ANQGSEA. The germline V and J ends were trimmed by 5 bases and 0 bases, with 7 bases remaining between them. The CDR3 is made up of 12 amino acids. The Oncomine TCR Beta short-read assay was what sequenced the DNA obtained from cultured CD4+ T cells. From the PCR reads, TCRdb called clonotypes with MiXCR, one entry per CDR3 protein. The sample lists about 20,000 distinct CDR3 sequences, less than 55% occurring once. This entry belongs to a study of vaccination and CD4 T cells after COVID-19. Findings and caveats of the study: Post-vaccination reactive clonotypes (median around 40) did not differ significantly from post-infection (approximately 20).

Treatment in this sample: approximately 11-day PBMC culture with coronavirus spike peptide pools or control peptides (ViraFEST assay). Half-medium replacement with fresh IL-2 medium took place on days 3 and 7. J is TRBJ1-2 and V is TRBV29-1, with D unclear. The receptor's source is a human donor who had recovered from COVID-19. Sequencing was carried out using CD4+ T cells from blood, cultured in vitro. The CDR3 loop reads CSVKGSNYGYTF. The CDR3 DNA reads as TGCAGCGTTAAAGGGTCTAACTATGGCTACACCTTC.